This entry concerns a single TCR beta chain. The antigen remains undetermined. TCRdb's copy holds only in-frame clones and misses some; the assay was immunoSEQ multiplex PCR. The repertoire includes approximately 190,000 clones, more than 80% of them detected once, and around 3.6% sits in the top ten. This CDR3 is 13 amino acids long. Per germline, CDR1 SGHAT and CDR2 FQNNGV. V was cut by 7 bases and J by 2 bases, with 9 bases left in between. The data were taken from a study of T cell responses to AZD1222 COVID-19 vaccine. Whole-study findings and limits: Once two AZD1222 doses were given, Spike-specific TCR breadth and depth went up. In all cases, repertoires were sampled only after the peak T cell response. The donor cohort was predominantly white British with a female majority, and clonal diversity may have been underestimated.

The clonotype was recovered from an adult who received the MenACWY meningococcal vaccine as a control. The V and J genes are TRBV11-2 and TRBJ2-1; no reliable D call. Here the sequenced sample was peripheral blood, taken 28 days after the second dose of the MenACWY control vaccine. As DNA, the CDR3 is TGTGCCAGCACCCCCCAGGCCTACAATGAGCAGTTCTTC. It encodes CASTPQAYNEQFF.